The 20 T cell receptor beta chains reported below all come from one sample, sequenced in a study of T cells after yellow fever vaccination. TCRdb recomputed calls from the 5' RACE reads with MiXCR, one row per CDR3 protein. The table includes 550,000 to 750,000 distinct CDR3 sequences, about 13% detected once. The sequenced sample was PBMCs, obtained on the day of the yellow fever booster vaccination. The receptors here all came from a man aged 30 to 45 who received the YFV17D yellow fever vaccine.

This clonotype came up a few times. Here the CDR3 DNA reads TGCGCCAGCAGCTTTACGGGACGACCCCAAGAGACCCAGTACTTC. This gives the protein CASSFTGRPQETQYF. The J gene is TRBJ2-5, the V gene TRBV5-1, with D perhaps given as TRBD1 or TRBD2 (5 bases each). Trimming left V 2 bases short and J 1 base short, with 12 bases between. The germline V gene has CDR1 SGHRS and CDR2 YFSETQ. The CDR3 consists of 15 residues.

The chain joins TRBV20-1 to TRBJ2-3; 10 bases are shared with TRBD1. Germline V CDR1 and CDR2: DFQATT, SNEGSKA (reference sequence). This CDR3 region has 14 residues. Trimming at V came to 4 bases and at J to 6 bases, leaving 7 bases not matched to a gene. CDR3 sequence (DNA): TGCAGTGCTAAGCAGACAGGGGGCGTCGATACGCAGTATTTT. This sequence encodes CSAKQTGGVDTQYF.

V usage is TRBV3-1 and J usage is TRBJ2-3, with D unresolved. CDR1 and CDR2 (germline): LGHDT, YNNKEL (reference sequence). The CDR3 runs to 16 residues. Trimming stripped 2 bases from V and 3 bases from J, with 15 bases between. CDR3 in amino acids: CASSQYSLGGTDTQYF. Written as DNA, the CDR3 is TGTGCCAGCAGCCAATATTCTCTGGGCGGAACAGATACGCAGTATTTT.

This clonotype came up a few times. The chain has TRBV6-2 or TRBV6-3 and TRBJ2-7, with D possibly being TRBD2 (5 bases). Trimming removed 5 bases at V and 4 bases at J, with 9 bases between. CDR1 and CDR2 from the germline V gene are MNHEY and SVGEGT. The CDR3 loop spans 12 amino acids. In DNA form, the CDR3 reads TGTGCCAGCAGTCAGAAGCGGTACGAGCAGTACTTC. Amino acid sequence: CASSQKRYEQYF.

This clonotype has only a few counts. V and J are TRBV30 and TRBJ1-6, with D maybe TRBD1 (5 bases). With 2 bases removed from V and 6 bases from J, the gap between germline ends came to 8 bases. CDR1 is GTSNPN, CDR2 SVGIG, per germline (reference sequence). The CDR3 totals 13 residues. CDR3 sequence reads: CAWSIDSNSPLHF. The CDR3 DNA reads TGTGCCTGGAGTATCGACAGTAATTCACCCCTCCACTTT.

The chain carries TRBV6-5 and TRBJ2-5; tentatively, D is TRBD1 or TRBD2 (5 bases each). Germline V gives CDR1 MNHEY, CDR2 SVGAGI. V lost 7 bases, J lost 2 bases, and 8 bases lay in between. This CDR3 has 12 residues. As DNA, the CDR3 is TGTGCCAGCAAGGGGAGTCAAGAGACCCAGTACTTC. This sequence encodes CASKGSQETQYF.

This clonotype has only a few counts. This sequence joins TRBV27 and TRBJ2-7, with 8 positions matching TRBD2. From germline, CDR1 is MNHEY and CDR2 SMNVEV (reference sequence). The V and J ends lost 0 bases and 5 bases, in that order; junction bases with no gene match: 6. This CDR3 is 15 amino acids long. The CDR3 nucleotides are TGTGCCAGCAGTTTATCGCAGCGGGAGAGGGACGAGCAGTACTTC. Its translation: CASSLSQRERDEQYF.

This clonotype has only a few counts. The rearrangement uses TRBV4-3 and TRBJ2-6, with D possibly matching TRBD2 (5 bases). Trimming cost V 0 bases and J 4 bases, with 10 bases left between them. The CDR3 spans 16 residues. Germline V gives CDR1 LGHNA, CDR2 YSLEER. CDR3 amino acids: CASSQDPRAGANVLTF. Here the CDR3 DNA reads TGCGCCAGCAGCCAAGACCCGAGGGCCGGGGCCAACGTCCTGACTTTC.

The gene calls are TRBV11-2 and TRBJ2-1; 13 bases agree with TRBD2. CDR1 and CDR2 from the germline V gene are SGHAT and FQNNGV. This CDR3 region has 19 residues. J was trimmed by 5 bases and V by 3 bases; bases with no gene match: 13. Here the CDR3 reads CASSFGYWTSGGINNEQFF. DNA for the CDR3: TGTGCCAGCAGCTTCGGGTATTGGACTAGCGGGGGTATTAACAATGAGCAGTTCTTC.

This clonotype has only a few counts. The chain's CDR3 is CSAIRENTGELFF. CDR3 in DNA: TGCAGTGCTATTCGCGAGAACACCGGGGAGCTGTTTTTT. This sequence joins TRBV20-1 and TRBJ2-2; no firm D call. The V gene lost 4 bases and the J gene lost 1 base, with 7 bases spanning the gap. The germline V gene has CDR1 DFQATT and CDR2 SNEGSKA (reference sequence). This CDR3 is 13 amino acids long.

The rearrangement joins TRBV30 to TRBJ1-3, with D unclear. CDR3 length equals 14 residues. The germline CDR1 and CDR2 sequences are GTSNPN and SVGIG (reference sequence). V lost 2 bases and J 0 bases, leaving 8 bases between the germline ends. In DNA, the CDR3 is TGTGCCTGGAGTAGGCTTTCCTCTGGAAACACCATATATTTT. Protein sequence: CAWSRLSSGNTIYF.

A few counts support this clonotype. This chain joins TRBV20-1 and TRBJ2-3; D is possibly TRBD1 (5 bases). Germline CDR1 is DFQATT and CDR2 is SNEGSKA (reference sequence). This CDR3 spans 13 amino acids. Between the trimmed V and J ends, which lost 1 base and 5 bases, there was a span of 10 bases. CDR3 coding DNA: TGCAGTGCTAGAGGACAGTGGGGAGATACGCAGTATTTT. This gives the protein CSARGQWGDTQYF.

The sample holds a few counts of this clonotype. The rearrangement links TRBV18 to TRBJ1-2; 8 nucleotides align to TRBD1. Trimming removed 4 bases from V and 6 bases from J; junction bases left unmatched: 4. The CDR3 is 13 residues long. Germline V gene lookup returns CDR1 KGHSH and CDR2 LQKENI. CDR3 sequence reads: CASSQGQEHGYTF. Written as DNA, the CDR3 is TGTGCCAGCTCACAGGGACAGGAACATGGCTACACCTTC.

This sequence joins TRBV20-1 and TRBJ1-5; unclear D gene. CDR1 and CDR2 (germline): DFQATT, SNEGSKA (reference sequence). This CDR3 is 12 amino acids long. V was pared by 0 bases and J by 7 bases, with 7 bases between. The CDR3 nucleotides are TGCAGTGCTAGAGAAGGTTTCCAGCCCCAGCATTTT. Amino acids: CSAREGFQPQHF.

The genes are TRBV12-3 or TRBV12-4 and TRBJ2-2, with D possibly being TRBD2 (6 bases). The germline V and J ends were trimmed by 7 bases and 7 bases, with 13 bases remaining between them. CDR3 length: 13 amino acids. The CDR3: CASTYSGGGELFF. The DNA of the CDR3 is TGTGCCAGCACCTATTCCGGGGGCGGGGAGCTGTTTTTT.

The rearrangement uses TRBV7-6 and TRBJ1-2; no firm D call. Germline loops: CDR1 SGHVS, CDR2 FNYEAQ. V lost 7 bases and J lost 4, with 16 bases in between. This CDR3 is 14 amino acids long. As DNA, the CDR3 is TGTGCCAGCACCAAAACCGCCGGGAGCTATGGCTACACCTTC. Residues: CASTKTAGSYGYTF.

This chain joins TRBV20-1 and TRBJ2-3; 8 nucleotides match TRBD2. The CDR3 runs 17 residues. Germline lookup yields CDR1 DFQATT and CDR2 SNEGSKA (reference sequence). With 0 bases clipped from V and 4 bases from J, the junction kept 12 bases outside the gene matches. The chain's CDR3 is CSAREGAGGGVPDTQYF. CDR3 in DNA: TGCAGTGCTAGAGAAGGGGCGGGAGGCGGAGTCCCAGATACGCAGTATTTT.

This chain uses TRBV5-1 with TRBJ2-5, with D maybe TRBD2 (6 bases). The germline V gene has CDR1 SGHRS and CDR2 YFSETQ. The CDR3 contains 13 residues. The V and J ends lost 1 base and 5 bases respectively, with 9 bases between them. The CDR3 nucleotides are TGCGCCAGCAGCTTGTTCGCGGGGGAGACCCAGTACTTC. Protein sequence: CASSLFAGETQYF.

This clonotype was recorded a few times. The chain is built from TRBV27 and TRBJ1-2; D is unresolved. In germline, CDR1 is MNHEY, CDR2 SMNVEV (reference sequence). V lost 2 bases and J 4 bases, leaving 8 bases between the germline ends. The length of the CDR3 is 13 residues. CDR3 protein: CASSLTSAYGYTF. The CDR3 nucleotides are TGTGCCAGCAGTTTAACATCTGCCTATGGCTACACCTTC.

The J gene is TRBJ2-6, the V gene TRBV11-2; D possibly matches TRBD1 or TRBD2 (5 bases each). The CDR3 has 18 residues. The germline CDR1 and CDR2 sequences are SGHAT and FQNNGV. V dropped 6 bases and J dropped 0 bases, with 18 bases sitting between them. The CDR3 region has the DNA TGTGCCAGCAGAAGACTTGGGACCTCCTACTCTGGGGCCAACGTCCTGACTTTC. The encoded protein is CASRRLGTSYSGANVLTF.